This TCR beta chain was recovered during a study of OX40 agonist ivuxolimab in advanced cancers. Broader study findings: Not determined was the antigen specificity of the expanded peripheral T cells.

Comment on this clone: Its antigen is as yet unknown.

The table came from immunoSEQ multiplex PCR; TCRdb's copy has only in-frame clones and leaves some out. The table has tens of thousands of clones, 87% seen once. The input for sequencing was CD4+ or CD8+ T cells sorted from blood, taken in a trial of the OX40 agonist ivuxolimab. The receptor was isolated from an adult with an advanced solid tumor such as melanoma, head and neck, liver or kidney cancer.

CDR3 coding DNA: TGTGCCAGCAGTTCACAGCTTATGTGGCGGGACATCCGTAACTATGGCTACACCTTC. Residues: CASSSQLMWRDIRNYGYTF. This chain uses TRBV27 with TRBJ1-2; TRBD1 is a possible D gene (6 bases). Trimming shortened V by 4 bases and J by 1 base, and 25 bases separated the two germline ends. Germline lookup yields CDR1 MNHEY and CDR2 SMNVEV (reference sequence). CDR3 length: 19 residues.